This entry is about one TCR beta chain. The antigen is unknown. Hyperthyroidism counted as stable given no ophthalmopathy within 18 months of follow-up. Other autoimmune disease, uncontrolled infection, pregnancy and lactation led to exclusion. Amplified TCR beta CDR3 regions were obtained using RNA transcripts as template. Second-round multiplex PCR followed a first-round RT-PCR using HTBI primers. TCRdb fed the multiplex PCR reads into MiXCR, producing one record per CDR3 protein. The repertoire holds 300,000 to 400,000 distinct CDR3 sequences, with approximately 17% as singletons. This specimen comes from a study of Graves' ophthalmopathy and Graves' hyperthyroidism. Germline V gene data show CDR1 as MDHEN and CDR2 as SYDVKM. V dropped 5 bases and J dropped 4 bases, with 17 bases sitting between them. The CDR3 covers 15 residues. Overall study results and limits: This model predicted ophthalmopathy progression (sensitivity about 67%, specificity about 72%).

Sequencing was done on a sample of peripheral blood. The chain has TRBV28 and TRBJ2-5, with TRBD1 as a possible D gene (5 bases). This sequence was found in an adult woman with stable Graves' hyperthyroidism. The CDR3 bases are TGTGCCAGCAGTATCCCCCTGGGGCCGAGAGAGACCCAGTACTTC. It is translated as CASSIPLGPRETQYF.